This TCR beta chain was observed in a study of tumor-infiltrating lymphocytes in primary liver carcinoma. In this sample, this clonotype is medium-sized. No antigen is known for it. Unsorted bulk tissue (roughly 19-30 mg) underwent RNA and DNA co-extraction. Those sampled were patients whose primary liver carcinoma was treated by surgical resection. Patients were treatment-naive with chronic HBV infection. Trimming took 0 bases from V and 6 from J, leaving 2 bases between them. This CDR3 region has 12 residues. Germline V gives CDR1 MGHRA, CDR2 YSYEKL. Study results and caveats: Among top clones, only about 7-24% appeared in all five tumor regions.

From roughly 0.55 ug of total RNA, TCR beta-specific cDNA was reverse-transcribed using a constant-region primer. Three nested multiplex PCR rounds of slightly modified ARM-PCR generated TCR beta libraries. The study ran its first two PCR rounds for around 10 cycles each, using TRBV1-TRBV30 forward primers and a C-beta reverse primer. In TCRdb, the multiplex PCR reads were re-called with MiXCR into one record per CDR3 protein. The table lists roughly 25,000 distinct CDR3 sequences, roughly 78% of them singletons. The clonotype comes from a man aged 35 to 55 with primary liver carcinoma and hepatitis B virus infection. This rearrangement joins TRBV4-1 to TRBJ2-2; D not resolved. The sequencing sample was made of liver tumor tissue from sampling region 3. Subset indicated: tumor region T3, left-lateral pole. The CDR3 loop is CASSQEAGELFF. Written as DNA, the CDR3 is TGCGCCAGCAGCCAAGAAGCCGGGGAGCTGTTTTTT.